A selection of T cell receptor beta chains follows, all from one sample in a study of T cell changes during pregnancy in multiple sclerosis. Generated by immunoSEQ multiplex PCR, the TCRdb table keeps only in-frame clones and is missing some. Here the sample spans more than 80,000 clones, roughly 90% being singletons. This material consisted of peripheral blood, taken after pregnancy. The receptors stem from a female donor with multiple sclerosis, enrolled in a pregnancy study. Each CDR3 is given with its conserved first and last residue. The D gene is left open where the match is weak. Clone size is shown for a subset of rows, as once, few, many or a class of expanded clone.

d_call | j_call | v_call | clone_size | cdr3_nt | cdr3_aa
TRBD1 | TRBJ2-1 | TRBV4-1 | few | TGCGCCAGCAGCCGAGGGGGCCCAGATGAGCAGTTCTTC | CASSRGGPDEQFF
. | TRBJ2-2 | TRBV10-2 | . | TGCGCCAGCAGTGGAAGGACACCCCCGGGCACCGGGGAGCTGTTTTTT | CASSGRTPPGTGELFF
. | TRBJ1-2 | TRBV6-4 | . | TGTGCCAGCAGTGACACTTACCAGGGGAGCTATGGCTACACCTTC | CASSDTYQGSYGYTF
TRBD2 | TRBJ2-2 | TRBV30 | . | TGTGCCTCGATCGGACTAGCGGGAGGCCTAAACACCGGGGAGCTGTTTTTT | CASIGLAGGLNTGELFF
. | TRBJ2-3 | TRBV7-9 | . | TGTGCCAGCAGCTTAGAGGGGTTGAGCACAGATACGCAGTATTTT | CASSLEGLSTDTQYF
TRBD2 | TRBJ2-3 | TRBV7-2 | . | TGTGCCAGCAGCTTAGTAGCGGGGCCTAGCACAGATACGCAGTATTTT | CASSLVAGPSTDTQYF
. | TRBJ1-1 | TRBV2 | . | TGTGCCAGCAGTGAGGTAGGGGGTTGGACTGAAGCTTTCTTT | CASSEVGGWTEAFF
. | TRBJ2-1 | TRBV2 | . | TGTGCCAGCCCGGCGGCTGAGCAGTTCTTC | CASPAAEQFF
. | TRBJ1-2 | TRBV15 | . | TGTGCCACCGCGCAGGGGCAGACCTCCTATGGCTACACCTTC | CATAQGQTSYGYTF
TRBD1 | TRBJ2-5 | TRBV27 | . | TGTGCCAGCAGTTTGCGGGACAGGGGGACGCAAGAGACCCAGTACTTC | CASSLRDRGTQETQYF
. | TRBJ2-1 | TRBV27 | . | TGTGCCAGCAGTTCCCTAGGGGGAAGGGTCGATGAGCAGTTCTTC | CASSSLGGRVDEQFF
. | TRBJ1-4 | TRBV19 | . | TGTGCCAGTACCCCTCCGGCAACTAATGAAAAACTGTTTTTT | CASTPPATNEKLFF
TRBD1 | TRBJ1-1 | TRBV5-1 | . | TGCGCCAGCAGCCCTCAGGGGGCGCAGGGCACTGAAGCTTTCTTT | CASSPQGAQGTEAFF
TRBD1 | TRBJ2-1 | TRBV19 | . | TGTGCCAGTAGTAAACGACAGGGGGCGCGGTACAATGAGCAGTTCTTC | CASSKRQGARYNEQFF
. | TRBJ1-2 | TRBV19 | . | TGTGCCAGTAGTATAGACGACTTTAACTATGGCTACACCTTC | CASSIDDFNYGYTF
. | TRBJ1-1 | TRBV6-5 | . | TGTGCCAGCAGTTACGGGCAGGGCCGTGAAGCTTTCTTT | CASSYGQGREAFF
TRBD1 | TRBJ1-1 | TRBV5-8 | . | TGTGCCAGCAGCTTACAGGGGTACACTGAAGCTTTCTTT | CASSLQGYTEAFF
TRBD1 | TRBJ1-4 | TRBV6-6 | . | TGTGCCAGCAGTTACCTTGACAGGGCAGTCGAAAAACTGTTTTTT | CASSYLDRAVEKLFF
. | TRBJ2-7 | TRBV18 | . | TGTGCCAGCTCACCGGGGCTCAACTCATACGAGCAGTACTTC | CASSPGLNSYEQYF
. | TRBJ1-1 | TRBV11-2 | . | TGTGCCAGCAGCCTCACGCGGGGCCTGGGCACTGAAGCTTTCTTT | CASSLTRGLGTEAFF
. | TRBJ1-5 | TRBV27 | . | TGTGCCAGCAGTGTACAGAGGGGCAATCAGCCCCAGCATTTT | CASSVQRGNQPQHF
. | TRBJ1-1 | TRBV9 | . | TGTGCCAGCAGCGTAGGGGCCCTCATGAACACTGAAGCTTTCTTT | CASSVGALMNTEAFF
. | TRBJ1-1 | TRBV7-8 | . | TGTGCCAGCAGTTGGACAGCTAACACTGAAGCTTTCTTT | CASSWTANTEAFF
TRBD2 | TRBJ2-1 | TRBV19 | . | TGTGCCAGTAGTATCGGAGCGGGAGTAGTCGGTGAGCAGTTCTTC | CASSIGAGVVGEQFF
. | TRBJ2-3 | TRBV25-1 | . | TGTGCCAGCAGTGAGGCGAGGGCCACAGATACGCAGTATTTT | CASSEARATDTQYF
. | TRBJ1-4 | TRBV9 | . | TGTGCCAGCAGCGTAGGGGCCCAGGGGACTAATGAAAAACTGTTTTTT | CASSVGAQGTNEKLFF